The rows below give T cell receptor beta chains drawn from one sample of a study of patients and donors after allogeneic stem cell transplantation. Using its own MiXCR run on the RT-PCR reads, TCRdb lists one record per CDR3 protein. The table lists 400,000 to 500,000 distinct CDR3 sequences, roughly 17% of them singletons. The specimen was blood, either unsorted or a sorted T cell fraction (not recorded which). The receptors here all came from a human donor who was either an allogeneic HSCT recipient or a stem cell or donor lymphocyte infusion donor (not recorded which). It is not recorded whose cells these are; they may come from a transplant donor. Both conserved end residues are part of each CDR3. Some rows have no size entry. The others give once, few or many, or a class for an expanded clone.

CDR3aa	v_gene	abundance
CASRTVANNEQFF	TRBV19	NA
CASSWSGTTSWDEQYF	TRBV5-1	many
CATSRGDVTTEAFF	TRBV15	NA
CAWSVEGNYEQYF	TRBV30	few
CASRGNSANTGELFF	TRBV2	few
CASSEAPTGYSQPQHF	TRBV6-1	few
CASSSVLETQYF	TRBV7-9	few
CASARNSNQPQHF	TRBV6-1	NA
CSVLGQAPYEQYF	TRBV29-1	NA
CASTSGGNTEAFF	TRBV12-3/TRBV12-4	few
CASIGQGANYGYTF	TRBV6-1	NA
CASSWMEELFF	TRBV7-9	few
CASSLGDVIAEAFF	TRBV5-1	many
CASSHRLRTDEAFF	TRBV12-3/TRBV12-4	many
CASSLEDGTIYF	TRBV12-3/TRBV12-4	NA
CASSLERLAGGGNEQFF	TRBV7-8	NA
CASSQEGRGPYEQYF	TRBV4-3	few
CASSPAEDRVSPWDYGYTF	TRBV18	few
CASTPGRKNTEAFF	TRBV3-1	few
CASGLLADTQYF	TRBV12-5	few
CASSSRNRSVKNIQYF	TRBV7-2	NA
CASSLGVRSTGELFF	TRBV27	few
CSARVRQGNNSPLHF	TRBV20-1	few
CASSLGAYGYTF	TRBV7-4	few
CAISGGLVPSDTQYF	TRBV10-3	NA
CASSYSRYSNQPQHF	TRBV12-3/TRBV12-4	NA
CSIGQGGTDTQYF	TRBV29-1	few
CASSPRTSGGPRRETQYF	TRBV11-1	NA
CASSLGPGTSGAPPRDTQYF	TRBV11-2	NA
CASYQPGGGEKLFF	TRBV6-1	NA
CASGGGERRNYGYTF	TRBV5-1	NA
CSVATGENTGELFF	TRBV29-1	NA
CASSQDRTSGTVTGELFF	TRBV4-2	NA
CASSPIPGENTEAFF	TRBV7-2	few
CSVEDHIGRVRTEAFF	TRBV29-1	NA
CASSYGGQEAFF	TRBV6-2/TRBV6-3	few
CASSSRSTNEKLFF	TRBV7-9	NA
CASSPSEGISYEQYF	TRBV18	few
CASSSTTGAGNIQYF	TRBV5-1	NA
CASSPGLTYEQYF	TRBV7-2	many
CASSLSERGSGRFNEQFF	TRBV11-2	few
CASSPWGVNTEAFF	TRBV27	few
CASSLGVWKTQYF	TRBV7-2	few
CASSYMGEAFF	TRBV11-2	few
CSARTTGSPNQPQHF	TRBV20-1	NA